The 8 T cell receptor beta chains in this list originate from one sample, sequenced in a study of cytomegalovirus exposure and HLA in healthy donors (dated by TCRdb to 2015 to 2018). The method was the immunoSEQ multiplex PCR assay. For the multiplex PCR, a mixture combining 60 forward primers for TCR Vbeta segments and 13 reverse primers for TCR Jbeta segments was used. TCRdb mirrors the immuneACCESS table, restricted to in-frame sequences. Some clones are absent from its copies; in checked studies, under half trace to an unresolved V gene, and the reason for the others is unknown. The sample table contains about 160,000 clones; only one count was recorded for under 85% of them. The top ten clones comprise about 1.3% of the sample. What was sequenced was PBMCs. All receptors derive from a woman aged 25 to 39 in good health and CMV-seronegative.

The chain is built from TRBV2 and TRBJ1-1; D is undetermined. The germline CDR1 and CDR2 sequences are SNHLY and FYNNEI. The CDR3 spans 14 residues. Trimming pared 5 bases from V and 4 bases from J, leaving 14 bases between. The CDR3 coding sequence is TGTGCCAGCAGTTGGACGGTGGCGGGCACTGAAGCTTTCTTT. As protein: CASSWTVAGTEAFF.

V usage is TRBV9 and J usage is TRBJ2-3; D perhaps matches TRBD1 (5 bases). From germline, CDR1 is SGDLS and CDR2 YYNGEE. The CDR3 is 16 amino acids. V lost 2 bases and J lost 0, with 13 bases in between. Written as DNA, the CDR3 is TGTGCCAGCAGCGTCCAGGGATCTCCTAGCACAGATACGCAGTATTTT. It yields the protein CASSVQGSPSTDTQYF.

The gene calls are TRBV5-5 and TRBJ1-2; D might be TRBD1 (6 bases). Per germline, CDR1 SGHKS and CDR2 YYEKEE (reference sequence). V was trimmed by 2 bases and J by 6 bases, leaving 14 bases between them. CDR3 length: 14 amino acids. This chain's CDR3 is CASSFVGTLNGYTF. The CDR3 bases are TGTGCCAGCAGCTTCGTCGGGACACTCAATGGCTACACCTTC.

This chain connects TRBV28 to TRBJ2-5, with D maybe TRBD1 (6 bases). The end of the DNA aligns better with TRBJ2-7, so the J call may be wrong. The CDR3 length is 13 residues. Germline lookup yields CDR1 MDHEN and CDR2 SYDVKM. This CDR3 reads CASSRDTIYEQYF. CDR3 in DNA: TGTGCCAGCAGCCGGGACACTATCTACGAGCAGTACTTC.

The CDR3 sequence: CASSVGQAAGEQYF. The CDR3 region has the DNA TGTGCCAGCAGCGTGGGACAGGCGGCGGGCGAGCAGTACTTC. The rearrangement uses TRBV5-4 and TRBJ2-7; 8 nucleotides line up with TRBD1. Looked up from germline, CDR1 is SGHNT and CDR2 is YYREEE (reference sequence). The CDR3 totals 14 residues. V gave up 4 bases and J gave up 6 bases; unmatched junction bases: 9.

This chain uses TRBV28 with TRBJ1-2; possibly TRBD1 for D (6 bases). The CDR3 has 15 amino acids. The germline CDR1 and CDR2 sequences are MDHEN and SYDVKM. V was cut by 7 bases and J by 4 bases, with 19 bases left in between. The CDR3, as DNA: TGTGCCAGCATCACTATGACAGGACCTCTCTATGGCTACACCTTC. Protein: CASITMTGPLYGYTF.

The V and J genes are TRBV5-4 and TRBJ2-7; TRBD1 aligns across 10 bases. The V and J ends lost 4 bases and 1 base, in that order; junction bases with no gene match: 8. Germline CDR1 is SGHNT and CDR2 is YYREEE (reference sequence). CDR3 length: 16 residues. CDR3 sequence: CASSDPGTGDSYEQYF. The DNA of the CDR3 is TGTGCCAGCAGCGATCCCGGGACAGGGGATTCCTACGAGCAGTACTTC. Complete variable domain (other parts from reference TRBV5-4 and TRBJ2-7): ETGVTQSPTHLIKTRGQQVTLRCSSQSGHNTVSWYQQALGQGPQFIFQYYREEENGRGNFPPRFSGLQFPNYSSELNVNALELDDSALYLCASSDPGTGDSYEQYFGPGTRLTVT.

The chain joins TRBV6-6 to TRBJ1-3; maybe TRBD1 (6 bases). CDR3 length: 14 amino acids. V lost 9 bases and J 0 bases, leaving 12 bases between the germline ends. Germline V gives CDR1 MNHNY, CDR2 SVGAGI (reference sequence). The CDR3 coding sequence is TGTGCCAGTACTACAGGGAGCTCTGGAAACACCATATATTTT. This translates into CASTTGSSGNTIYF.